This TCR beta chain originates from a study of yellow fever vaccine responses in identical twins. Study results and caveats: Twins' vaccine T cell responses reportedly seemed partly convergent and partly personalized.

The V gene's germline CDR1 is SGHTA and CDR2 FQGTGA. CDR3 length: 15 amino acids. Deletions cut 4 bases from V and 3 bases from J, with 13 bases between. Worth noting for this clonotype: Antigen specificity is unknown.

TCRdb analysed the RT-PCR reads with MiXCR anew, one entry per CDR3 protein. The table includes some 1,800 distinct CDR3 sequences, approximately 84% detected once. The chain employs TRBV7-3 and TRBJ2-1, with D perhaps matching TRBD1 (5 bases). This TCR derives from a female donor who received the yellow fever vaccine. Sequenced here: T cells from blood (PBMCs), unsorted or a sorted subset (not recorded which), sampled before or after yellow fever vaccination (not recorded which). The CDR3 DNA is TGTGCCAGCAGCTCCCTAGAAGACAGCTACAATGAGCAGTTCTTC. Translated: CASSSLEDSYNEQFF. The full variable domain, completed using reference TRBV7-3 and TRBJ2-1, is GAGVSQTPSNKVTEKGKYVELRCDPISGHTALYWYRQSLGQGPEFLIYFQGTGAADDSGLPNDRFFAVRPEGSVSTLKIQRTERGDSAVYLCASSSLEDSYNEQFFGPGTRLTVL.